This TCR beta chain was identified during a study of blood T cell repertoires in COVID-19. Study details: Sites across the United States, Italy and Spain contributed samples from acute and convalescent COVID-19. PBMCs, B-cell-depleted T cells, or T cells were the source of the cDNA or gDNA that made up the material.

Germline CDR1 MNHNY, CDR2 SVGAGI (reference sequence). This CDR3 spans 17 amino acids. Trimming removed 5 bases from V and 1 base from J; junction bases left unmatched: 11. Original handling: Cell counts per sample came from amplifying reference gene primers. Using immunoSEQ multiplex PCR, the repertoire was profiled, and TCRdb retains in-frame clones only, with some absent. That table supplies the V and J calls and clone size; D and trimming were determined from the DNA. The sample has 200,000 to 250,000 clones; about 87% are singletons. There are a few counts of this clone. The specimen was peripheral blood. This sequence joins TRBV6-6 and TRBJ1-1, with 9 bases lining up with TRBD1. The receptor was isolated from a woman aged 70-85 years with active or convalescent COVID-19. CDR3 sequence: CASSRPATGGWNTEAFF. The CDR3 coding sequence is TGTGCCAGCAGTCGTCCGGCCACAGGGGGCTGGAACACTGAAGCTTTCTTT.